The rows below give T cell receptor beta chains drawn from one sample of a study of cytomegalovirus exposure and HLA in healthy donors. The repertoire was sequenced with immunoSEQ multiplex PCR; TCRdb's copy has only in-frame clones and lacks some. This table holds tens of thousands of clones. What was sequenced was PBMCs. These receptors were collected from a female donor in good health and CMV-seropositive. Both conserved end residues are part of each CDR3. D genes are given only for firm matches.

d_gene: .; j_gene: TRBJ1-2; v_gene: TRBV19; CDR3aa: CASSTQRGTYGYTF; CDR3nt: TGTGCCAGTAGTACTCAACGGGGTACCTATGGCTACACCTTC
d_gene: .; j_gene: TRBJ1-6; v_gene: TRBV4-1; CDR3aa: CASSQKGGGGYNSPLHF; CDR3nt: TGCGCCAGCAGCCAAAAAGGCGGGGGCGGGTATAATTCACCCCTCCACTTT
d_gene: .; j_gene: TRBJ2-1; v_gene: TRBV5-1; CDR3aa: CASSLALTTRYNEQFF; CDR3nt: TGCGCCAGCAGCTTGGCTTTGACTACACGTTACAATGAGCAGTTCTTC
d_gene: .; j_gene: TRBJ2-7; v_gene: TRBV4-2; CDR3aa: CASSQELTGEHEQYF; CDR3nt: TGTGCCAGCAGCCAAGAATTGACGGGAGAACACGAGCAGTACTTC
d_gene: .; j_gene: TRBJ1-1; v_gene: TRBV13; CDR3aa: CASRLQGSGTEAFF; CDR3nt: TGTGCCAGCAGATTACAGGGTTCGGGCACTGAAGCTTTCTTT
d_gene: .; j_gene: TRBJ2-5; v_gene: TRBV19; CDR3aa: CASSISAETQYF; CDR3nt: TGTGCCAGTAGTATTAGCGCGGAGACCCAGTACTTC
d_gene: TRBD1; j_gene: TRBJ2-3; v_gene: TRBV5-1; CDR3aa: CASSLLGQGVSDTQYF; CDR3nt: TGCGCCAGCAGCCTACTCGGACAGGGGGTATCAGATACGCAGTATTTT
d_gene: TRBD2; j_gene: TRBJ2-5; v_gene: TRBV7-2; CDR3aa: CASSLGPSGGRKTQYF; CDR3nt: TGTGCCAGCAGCTTAGGTCCTAGCGGGGGTCGGAAGACCCAGTACTTC
d_gene: TRBD2; j_gene: TRBJ2-7; v_gene: TRBV12-5; CDR3aa: CASAWAWPGGEQYF; CDR3nt: TGTGCTAGTGCATGGGCGTGGCCGGGGGGCGAGCAGTACTTC
d_gene: .; j_gene: TRBJ2-3; v_gene: TRBV25-1; CDR3aa: CASSDSGTDTQYF; CDR3nt: TGTGCCAGCAGTGACTCAGGCACAGATACGCAGTATTTT
d_gene: .; j_gene: TRBJ1-5; v_gene: TRBV19; CDR3aa: CASTVERGGNQPQHF; CDR3nt: TGTGCCAGTACGGTGGAGAGGGGGGGAAACCAGCCCCAGCATTTT
d_gene: .; j_gene: TRBJ1-2; v_gene: TRBV11-2; CDR3aa: CASSFSPGESGYTF; CDR3nt: TGTGCCAGCAGCTTTTCTCCAGGGGAGTCTGGCTACACCTTC
d_gene: .; j_gene: TRBJ1-1; v_gene: TRBV18; CDR3aa: CASSPWTEMNTEAFF; CDR3nt: TGTGCCAGCTCACCTTGGACAGAGATGAACACTGAAGCTTTCTTT
d_gene: .; j_gene: TRBJ2-1; v_gene: TRBV4-3; CDR3aa: CASSPGQAYNEQFF; CDR3nt: TGCGCCAGCAGCCCAGGACAAGCTTACAATGAGCAGTTCTTC
d_gene: .; j_gene: TRBJ1-4; v_gene: TRBV10-3; CDR3aa: CAISESGKTTNEKLFF; CDR3nt: TGTGCCATCAGTGAGTCTGGCAAGACAACTAATGAAAAACTGTTTTTT
d_gene: TRBD1; j_gene: TRBJ1-3; v_gene: TRBV2; CDR3aa: CASSGQGAGNTIYF; CDR3nt: TGTGCCAGCAGTGGACAGGGGGCTGGAAACACCATATATTTT
d_gene: .; j_gene: TRBJ1-2; v_gene: TRBV5-8; CDR3aa: CASSLARGSAGYTF; CDR3nt: TGTGCCAGCAGCTTGGCTCGGGGTTCGGCTGGCTACACCTTC
d_gene: TRBD1; j_gene: TRBJ2-2; v_gene: TRBV2; CDR3aa: CASTGQGANTGELFF; CDR3nt: TGTGCCAGTACCGGACAGGGGGCGAACACCGGGGAGCTGTTTTTT
d_gene: .; j_gene: TRBJ2-2; v_gene: TRBV7-7; CDR3aa: CASSPKIYKNTGELFF; CDR3nt: TGTGCTAGCAGCCCGAAGATTTACAAGAACACCGGGGAGCTGTTTTTT
d_gene: .; j_gene: TRBJ2-4; v_gene: TRBV5-1; CDR3aa: CASSGAGNIQYF; CDR3nt: TGCGCCAGCAGTGGGGCGGGGAACATTCAGTACTTC